Below are 28 T cell receptor beta chains sequenced from a single sample in a study of T-cell memory formation after mild COVID-19. A single record per CDR3 protein comes from TCRdb applying MiXCR to the 5' RACE reads. The profile shows some 410,000 distinct CDR3 sequences, about 25% of them singletons. Sequencing was done on a sample of PBMCs or a T cell subset sorted from them (not recorded which). The receptors originated from an adult woman who had mild COVID-19 (a few samples of this study predate the infection). Cell type and time point are not known.

The chain is built from TRBV9 and TRBJ2-1; D is possibly TRBD1 or TRBD2 (6 bases each). The V and J ends lost 0 bases and 7 bases respectively, with 23 bases between them. Germline V gene lookup returns CDR1 SGDLS and CDR2 YYNGEE. The CDR3 runs to 18 residues. The CDR3 nucleotides read TGTGCCAGCAGCGTAGGGCGTCTGGGCGTCCAAGGGGGGAATGAGCAGTTCTTC. It specifies CASSVGRLGVQGGNEQFF.

This clonotype appeared a few times. The chain links TRBV7-8 to TRBJ1-6; possibly TRBD1 for D (5 bases). Trimming took off 7 bases at V and 0 bases at J, with 13 bases between the two ends. The germline V gene has CDR1 SGHVS and CDR2 FQNEAQ. The CDR3 runs 16 residues. CDR3 DNA: TGTGCCAGCATCCCCGGGGCAAGCTCCTATAATTCACCCCTCCACTTT. It codes for CASIPGASSYNSPLHF.

The chain joins TRBV20-1 to TRBJ2-5; D is perhaps TRBD1 or TRBD2 (7 bases each). CDR3 length: 14 residues. V lost 6 bases and J 2 bases, leaving 16 bases between the germline ends. CDR1 is DFQATT, CDR2 SNEGSKA, per germline (reference sequence). Written as DNA, the CDR3 is TGCAGTGCGCCGCGACAGGGAGGGCAAGAGACCCAGTACTTC. Its protein is CSAPRQGGQETQYF.

The sample holds a few counts of this clonotype. This chain's CDR3 is CASSSLGAGLFRTGELFF. CDR3 nucleotides: TGTGCCAGCAGCTCCCTCGGGGCGGGCCTATTTCGGACCGGGGAGCTGTTTTTT. The chain combines TRBV7-8 with TRBJ2-2; TRBD1 or TRBD2 may be the D gene (5 bases each). V lost 4 bases, J lost 5 bases, and 23 bases lay in between. Germline V gene lookup returns CDR1 SGHVS and CDR2 FQNEAQ. The CDR3 is made up of 18 amino acids.

In DNA, the CDR3 is TGTGCCACCAGTGATTCGGTCAGTTTGAGGCAGTACTTC. Its protein is CATSDSVSLRQYF. The chain employs TRBV24-1 and TRBJ2-7; D unclear. The germline gives CDR1 KGHDR, CDR2 SFDVKD. The CDR3 spans 13 residues. Trimming took off 2 bases at V and 9 bases at J, with 13 bases between the two ends.

The J gene is TRBJ2-1, the V gene TRBV7-3; D perhaps matches TRBD1 (6 bases). The CDR3 has 12 amino acids. The V gene's germline CDR1 is SGHTA and CDR2 FQGTGA. V lost 6 bases, J lost 10 bases, and 13 bases lay in between. The CDR3, as DNA: TGTGCCAGCAGGACGGACACAGGGGAGCAGTTCTTC. The encoded protein is CASRTDTGEQFF.

This clonotype was counted at least ten times. The rearrangement uses TRBV24-1 and TRBJ2-7; D uncertain. The CDR3 contains 13 residues. Trimming removed 2 bases from V and 3 bases from J, with 7 bases in between. The V gene's germline CDR1 is KGHDR and CDR2 SFDVKD. As DNA, the CDR3 is TGTGCCACCAGTGATTCGGTTAGCTACGAGCAGTACTTC. Its protein is CATSDSVSYEQYF.

This clonotype has more than one count but fewer than ten. V usage is TRBV27 and J usage is TRBJ2-7; TRBD2 aligns across 10 bases. Germline loops: CDR1 MNHEY, CDR2 SMNVEV (reference sequence). Unmatched junction bases numbered 5, after V lost 5 bases and J lost 4 bases. CDR3 size: 14 residues. The CDR3 here is CASSMTSGQYEQYF. DNA of the CDR3: TGTGCCAGCAGTATGACTAGCGGGCAGTACGAGCAGTACTTC.

The chain links TRBV4-3 to TRBJ1-2; D is unresolved. V lost 0 bases and J 5 bases, leaving 7 bases between the germline ends. Germline CDR1 and CDR2: LGHNA and YSLEER. This CDR3 region has 13 residues. The CDR3 reads CASSQETRYGYTF. In DNA form, the CDR3 reads TGCGCCAGCAGCCAAGAGACACGTTATGGCTACACCTTC.

This clonotype was seen at least ten times. V is TRBV10-3 and J is TRBJ2-7, with TRBD2 matching over 8 bases. J was trimmed by 1 base and V by 11 bases; bases with no gene match: 7. The CDR3 runs to 13 residues. CDR1 ENHRY and CDR2 SYGVKD come from the germline V gene. The CDR3 nucleotides read TGTGCCGCCGGGACTAGAAGATCCTACGAGCAGTACTTC. Protein sequence: CAAGTRRSYEQYF.

This clonotype occurred a few times. The chain carries TRBV9 and TRBJ2-7; 11 bases align to TRBD1. In germline, CDR1 is SGDLS, CDR2 YYNGEE. There are 15 residues in the CDR3. With 1 base clipped from V and 2 bases from J, the junction kept 2 bases outside the gene matches. The DNA for the CDR3 is TGTGCCAGCAGCGTACAGGGACAGGGGGCCTACGAGCAGTACTTC. Translated, it gives CASSVQGQGAYEQYF.

This clonotype has only a few counts. CDR3: CSARFGGGAAEAFF. The DNA of the CDR3 is TGCAGTGCTAGATTTGGTGGGGGGGCAGCGGAAGCTTTCTTT. The chain combines TRBV20-1 with TRBJ1-1; D may be TRBD1 (6 bases). Trimming took off 2 bases at V and 8 bases at J, with 18 bases between the two ends. The CDR3 length is 14 residues. Germline CDR1 DFQATT, CDR2 SNEGSKA (reference sequence).

This clonotype was recorded a few times. The chain recombines TRBV5-1 with TRBJ2-7, with D possibly being TRBD1 (6 bases). The V gene's germline CDR1 is SGHRS and CDR2 YFSETQ. This CDR3 spans 16 amino acids. V shed 5 bases and J shed 0 bases, with 18 bases lying between them. This chain's CDR3 is CASSPLDGQSSYEQYF. The CDR3 region has the DNA TGCGCCAGCAGTCCACTTGACGGACAGTCCTCCTACGAGCAGTACTTC.

This clonotype showed up just a few times. This chain joins TRBV5-1 and TRBJ1-2, with a possible D match to TRBD1 (6 bases). CDR1 and CDR2 from the germline V gene are SGHRS and YFSETQ. The CDR3 runs 14 residues. Deletions cut 4 bases from V and 4 bases from J, with 14 bases between. CDR3 protein: CASSPEGQAYGYTF. The DNA for the CDR3 is TGCGCCAGCAGCCCCGAGGGACAAGCCTATGGCTACACCTTC.

The J gene is TRBJ2-7, the V gene TRBV18; 7 positions agree with TRBD1. Germline assignment: CDR1 KGHSH and CDR2 LQKENI. J gave up 9 bases and V 8 bases, and 19 bases lay outside the gene matches. This CDR3 contains 15 residues. The CDR3 DNA reads as TGTGCCAGCGCACTACAAATAAAGACAGGGCTGAGGCAGTACTTC. This translates into CASALQIKTGLRQYF. Combining the CDR3 with reference TRBV18 and TRBJ2-7 gives the whole variable domain NAGVMQNPRHLVRRRGQEARLRCSPMKGHSHVYWYRQLPEEGLKFMVYLQKENIIDESGMPKERFSAEFPKEGPSILRIQQVVRGDSAAYFCASALQIKTGLRQYFGPGTRLTVT.

This clonotype was observed a single time. The chain recombines TRBV29-1 with TRBJ2-7; D unresolved. Germline CDR1 SQVTM, CDR2 ANQGSEA. V was trimmed by 4 bases and J by 5 bases, leaving 12 bases between them. The CDR3 runs to 12 residues. Here the CDR3 DNA reads TGCAGCGTTGGGCCGGTGGCCCACGAGCAGTACTTC. Protein: CSVGPVAHEQYF.

The genes are TRBV20-1 and TRBJ2-7; TRBD1 matches 9 bases. Per germline, CDR1 DFQATT and CDR2 SNEGSKA (reference sequence). The CDR3 has 18 amino acids. CDR3 sequence (DNA): TGCAGCGGCGGGGGTGGCATTGTTTGGACAGGGGCTGAATACGAGCAGTACTTC. It codes for CSGGGGIVWTGAEYEQYF.

This clonotype showed up just a few times. The chain uses TRBV11-1 and TRBJ2-7, with D maybe TRBD2 (6 bases). Trimming took 5 bases from V and 2 from J, leaving 19 bases between them. Germline values: CDR1 SGHAT, CDR2 FQDESV (reference sequence). The CDR3 is made up of 16 amino acids. The CDR3 sequence: CASSRDAGYGPYEQYF. CDR3 in DNA: TGTGCCAGCAGCCGAGACGCGGGGTACGGTCCCTACGAGCAGTACTTC.

The chain combines TRBV10-3 with TRBJ2-3; weak D call: TRBD1 (5 bases). With 6 bases removed from V and 0 bases from J, the gap between germline ends came to 13 bases. Germline CDR1 ENHRY, CDR2 SYGVKD. This CDR3 region has 15 residues. As DNA, the CDR3 is TGTGCCATCAGGCTAGACAGCACTAGCACAGATACGCAGTATTTT. This encodes CAIRLDSTSTDTQYF.

This clonotype appeared a few times. This sequence joins TRBV18 and TRBJ1-1; 7 positions agree with TRBD1. Unmatched junction bases numbered 3, after V lost 3 bases and J lost 2 bases. This CDR3 has 14 amino acids. Germline values: CDR1 KGHSH, CDR2 LQKENI. CDR3 region: CASSPQGDNTEAFF. In DNA, the CDR3 is TGTGCCAGCTCACCTCAGGGGGATAACACTGAAGCTTTCTTT.

The chain recombines TRBV30 with TRBJ1-5; 7 nucleotides align to TRBD1. The germline V gene encodes CDR1 GTSNPN and CDR2 SVGIG (reference sequence). There are 14 residues in the CDR3. The V segment lost 8 bases and the J segment 0 bases; nucleotides outside the gene matches: 7. For the CDR3, the DNA is TGTGCCCGGAACGGGACAGATAGCAATCAGCCCCAGCATTTT. It is translated as CARNGTDSNQPQHF.

This clonotype was counted only a few times. V usage is TRBV20-1 and J usage is TRBJ2-4, with 10 bases lining up with TRBD2. The CDR3 totals 15 residues. J gave up 2 bases and V 5 bases, and 6 bases lay outside the gene matches. CDR1 and CDR2 (germline): DFQATT, SNEGSKA (reference sequence). The CDR3, as DNA: TGCAGTGCTTATAGCGGGGGGCGATCCAAAAACATTCAGTACTTC. Translating gives CSAYSGGRSKNIQYF.

The chain joins TRBV7-9 to TRBJ2-5, with D tentatively TRBD2 (5 bases). The CDR3 is 14 residues long. Trimming cost V 5 bases and J 3 bases, with 13 bases left between them. From germline, CDR1 is SEHNR and CDR2 FQNEAQ (reference sequence). The CDR3 region is CASSGRGSEETQYF. For the CDR3, the DNA is TGTGCCAGCAGCGGCCGAGGGTCTGAAGAGACCCAGTACTTC.

V usage is TRBV18 and J usage is TRBJ2-7, with 7 nucleotides matching TRBD1. Per germline, CDR1 KGHSH and CDR2 LQKENI. CDR3 length: 15 amino acids. The J segment lost 3 bases and the V segment lost 6 bases, leaving 11 bases of the junction unmatched. The CDR3, as DNA: TGTGCCAGCTCCCGGGACAGTCCGTCCGTCTACGAGCAGTACTTC. It encodes CASSRDSPSVYEQYF.

The table lists this clonotype with many counts. V usage is TRBV7-2 and J usage is TRBJ2-2; maybe TRBD2 (7 bases). Germline assignment: CDR1 SGHTA and CDR2 FQGNSA. This CDR3 comprises 20 residues. V was shortened by 5 bases and J by 0 bases, with 25 bases between the two germline ends. CDR3 region: CASSLTPLRGPFANTGELFF. The CDR3, as DNA: TGTGCCAGCAGCCTAACCCCCTTGCGGGGGCCGTTCGCGAACACCGGGGAGCTGTTTTTT.

This clonotype turned up a few times. The chain links TRBV20-1 to TRBJ2-2, with 8 bases lining up with TRBD2. This CDR3 has 13 residues. V shed 7 bases and J 6 bases; nucleotides not matched to a gene: 7. Per the germline V gene, CDR1 is DFQATT and CDR2 is SNEGSKA (reference sequence). CDR3 sequence: CSGTGGRPGELFF. CDR3 bases: TGCAGTGGTACGGGAGGGAGGCCCGGGGAGCTGTTTTTT.

This clonotype was counted only a few times. The chain is built from TRBV6-5 and TRBJ2-1, with a weak D call TRBD2 (6 bases). This CDR3 contains 15 residues. Trimming left V 2 bases short and J 9 bases short, with 17 bases between. Germline V gene sequence: CDR1 MNHEY, CDR2 SVGAGI. CDR3 loop: CASSYAYGSSGEQFF. CDR3 sequence (DNA): TGTGCCAGCAGTTACGCCTACGGGAGTTCGGGTGAGCAGTTCTTC.

At least ten counts were recorded for this clonotype. The chain has TRBV7-9 and TRBJ2-5; TRBD1 agrees at 8 bases. Germline values: CDR1 SEHNR, CDR2 FQNEAQ (reference sequence). After removal of 7 bases from V and 2 bases from J, the junction contained 18 bases not matched to a gene. The CDR3 sequence is 18 residues long. The CDR3 sequence: CASTRGPGTGAVQETQYF. DNA of the CDR3: TGTGCCAGCACCCGGGGACCGGGGACAGGAGCCGTACAAGAGACCCAGTACTTC.